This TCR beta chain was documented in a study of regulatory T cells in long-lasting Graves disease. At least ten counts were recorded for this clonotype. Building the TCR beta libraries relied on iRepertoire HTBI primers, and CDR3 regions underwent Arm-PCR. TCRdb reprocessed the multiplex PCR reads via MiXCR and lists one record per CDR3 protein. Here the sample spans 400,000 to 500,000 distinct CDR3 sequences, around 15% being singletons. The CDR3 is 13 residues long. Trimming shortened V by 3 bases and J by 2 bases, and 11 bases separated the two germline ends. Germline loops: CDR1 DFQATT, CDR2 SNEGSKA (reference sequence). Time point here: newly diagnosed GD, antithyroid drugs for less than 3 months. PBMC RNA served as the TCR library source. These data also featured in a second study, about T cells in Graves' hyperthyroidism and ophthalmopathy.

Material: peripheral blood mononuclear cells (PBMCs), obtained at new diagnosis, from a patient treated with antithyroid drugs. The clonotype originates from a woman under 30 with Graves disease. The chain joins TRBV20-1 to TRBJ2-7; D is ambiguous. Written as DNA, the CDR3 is TGCAGTGCTAGTTCGGGCGGAACCTACGAGCAGTACTTC. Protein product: CSASSGGTYEQYF.